The 2 T cell receptor beta chains given below trace back to one sample, sequenced in a study of cytomegalovirus exposure and HLA in healthy donors listed by TCRdb under 2017. Preparation of the library involved the immunoSEQ multiplex PCR assay. TCRdb limited this immuneACCESS table to in-frame rearrangements with V and J called. A share of clones is missing; checked studies link under half to unresolved V genes, and the rest is unexplained. The sample records roughly 240,000 clones, 87% of which are singletons. Of the sample, around 3% is held by the ten largest clones. The sample was PBMCs. The source is a man younger than 35 in good health and CMV-seronegative.

The rearrangement uses TRBV2 and TRBJ2-2; 15 bases are a match to TRBD2. Germline trimming cut 6 bases from V and 7 bases from J; bases unmatched to any gene: 9. Germline CDR1 reads SNHLY; CDR2 reads FYNNEI. The CDR3 is made up of 17 amino acids. The CDR3, as DNA: TGTGCCAGCAGGAGGCGGACTAGCGGGGGGGGACACGGGGAGCTGTTTTTT. Residues: CASRRRTSGGGHGELFF.

The table lists this clone with a few counts. The CDR3 nucleotides read TGTGCCAGTAGTGATACAGGGACCAAAGGAAACACCATATATTTT. This codes for CASSDTGTKGNTIYF. The chain carries TRBV19 and TRBJ1-3; weak D call: TRBD1 (6 bases). This CDR3 is 15 amino acids long. The V end lost 5 bases, the J end lost 4 bases, and 15 bases lay between the germline ends. CDR1 LNHDA and CDR2 SQIVND come from the germline V gene (reference sequence). Together with reference TRBV19 and TRBJ1-3, the CDR3 gives the full variable domain: DGGITQSPKYLFRKEGQNVTLSCEQNLNHDAMYWYRQDPGQGLRLIYYSQIVNDFQKGDIAEGYSVSREKKESFPLTVTSAQKNPTAFYLCASSDTGTKGNTIYFGEGSWLTVV.